Below are 5 T cell receptor beta chains sequenced from a single sample in a study of CD8 T cells in Susac syndrome. cDNA came from about 0.5 to 1 ug RNA primed by random hexamers. TCRdb reprocessed the immunoSEQ multiplex PCR reads via MiXCR and lists one record per CDR3 protein. Among 110,000 or so distinct CDR3 sequences listed, roughly 95% were seen once. Input material: CD4+ T cells from PBMCs. These receptors all come from a human donor in good health.

V gene TRBV6-1 combines with J gene TRBJ1-6; D is unresolved. V lost 4 bases and J lost 8, with 15 bases in between. The germline V gene has CDR1 MNHNS and CDR2 SASEGT. The CDR3 is 15 residues long. In DNA form, the CDR3 reads TGTGCCAGCAGTGGTCGTGAGGGAGGTGATTCACCCCTCCACTTT. Its translation: CASSGREGGDSPLHF.

V usage is TRBV4-1 and J usage is TRBJ2-2; no definite D call. V was shortened by 1 base and J by 0 bases, with 6 bases between the two germline ends. CDR1 is MGHRA and CDR2 is YSYEKL in the germline V gene. The length of the CDR3 is 15 residues. The CDR3 region has the DNA TGCGCCAGCAGCCAAGGGCCAGCGAACACCGGGGAGCTGTTTTTT. This codes for CASSQGPANTGELFF.

This chain uses TRBV20-1 with TRBJ2-5; 13 positions agree with TRBD2. The V gene end was trimmed by 4 bases and the J gene end by 2 bases; junction bases not matched to a gene: 4. CDR3 length equals 15 residues. Per the germline V gene, CDR1 is DFQATT and CDR2 is SNEGSKA (reference sequence). The CDR3 region is CSATRGLAGQETQYF. The CDR3 DNA sequence: TGCAGTGCTACGAGGGGACTAGCGGGGCAAGAGACCCAGTACTTC.

V is TRBV20-1 and J is TRBJ2-1; D uncertain. Germline loops: CDR1 DFQATT, CDR2 SNEGSKA (reference sequence). This CDR3 region has 8 residues. The CDR3 loop is CGYNEQFF. CDR3 in DNA: TGCGGCTACAATGAGCAGTTCTTC.

The chain has TRBV20-1 and TRBJ2-3; D not resolved. Trimming shortened V by 0 bases and J by 6 bases, and 10 bases separated the two germline ends. Germline lookup yields CDR1 DFQATT and CDR2 SNEGSKA (reference sequence). The CDR3 consists of 13 residues. CDR3 amino acids: CSARDMSLDTQYF. In nucleotides, the CDR3 is TGCAGTGCTAGAGATATGTCCTTGGATACGCAGTATTTT.